The entry below describes one T cell receptor (beta chain). Its antigen is still unknown. It was with 60 Vbeta and 13 Jbeta primers that the PCR ran. Authors' analysis steps: In a later analysis, of 70 million to 85 million unique beta chains, about 12 million appeared in at least two donors. Here immunoSEQ multiplex PCR was the method, and the copy in TCRdb shows in-frame clones only, minus some. V and J calls and clone size come straight from that table; D and trimming were deduced from the DNA. The sample gives some 120,000 clones, 81% of which show up once; about 2% is in the top ten. The CDR3 has 15 residues. V lost 0 bases to trimming and J lost 3 bases, with 12 bases between them. Germline V lookup: CDR1 LGHNA, CDR2 YSLEER. These donors, healthy bone marrow donors, were studied. The source of the sample is a study of cytomegalovirus exposure and HLA in healthy donors. Findings and caveats of the study: In a later analysis, at a false discovery rate of 0.05, roughly 17,000 TCR beta sequences matched HLA alleles. CMV serostatus stood as the only immune exposure information on hand.

Sequences were obtained from PBMCs. The chain uses TRBV4-3 and TRBJ2-7; D perhaps matches TRBD2 (6 bases). The clonotype originates from a man between 18 and 29 years old in good health and CMV-seronegative. The CDR3 bases are TGCGCCAGCAGCCAAGAGCGGGGTCTTAGCTACGAGCAGTACTTC. This encodes CASSQERGLSYEQYF.